The TCR beta chain described here comes from a study of vaccination effects on CD4 cells after COVID-19. ViraFEST expansion of antigen-specific CD4+ T cells with viral peptide pools preceded sequencing. Researchers isolated CD4+ T cells once about 11 days of culture had elapsed. Participants got two doses of BNT162b2 or mRNA-1273 vaccine. Clones were read by immunoSEQ multiplex PCR, and TCRdb kept only the in-frame ones, dropping some. Altogether approximately 15,000 clones are present, roughly 70% being singletons, with the ten largest covering 20% to 25%. Points on this clone: Antigen: not known.

This receptor was obtained from a human donor who received a COVID-19 vaccine. The sequencing used CD4+ T cells from PBMCs cultured with HCoV-NL63 spike peptides, collected after COVID-19 vaccination.

CDR3 residues: CASSSSESGGFSYEQYF. In DNA form, the CDR3 reads TGTGCCAGCAGCTCTTCCGAGAGCGGGGGTTTCTCCTACGAGCAGTACTTC. The chain links TRBV7-8 to TRBJ2-7, with 8 nucleotides matching TRBD2. The CDR3 loop spans 17 amino acids. CDR1 and CDR2 (germline): SGHVS, FQNEAQ. V lost 4 bases and J lost 0; bases outside the gene matches: 11.